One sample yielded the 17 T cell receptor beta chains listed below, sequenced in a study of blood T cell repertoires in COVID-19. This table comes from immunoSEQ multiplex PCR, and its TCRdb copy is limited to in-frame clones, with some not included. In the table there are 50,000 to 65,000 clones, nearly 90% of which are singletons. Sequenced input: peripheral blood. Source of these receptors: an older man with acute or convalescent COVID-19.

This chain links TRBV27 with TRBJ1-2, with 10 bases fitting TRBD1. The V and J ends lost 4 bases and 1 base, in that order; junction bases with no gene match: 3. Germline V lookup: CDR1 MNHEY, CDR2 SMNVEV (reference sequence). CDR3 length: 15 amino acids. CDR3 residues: CASSSRDRGNYGYTF. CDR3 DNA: TGTGCCAGCAGTTCCCGGGACAGGGGTAACTATGGCTACACCTTC.

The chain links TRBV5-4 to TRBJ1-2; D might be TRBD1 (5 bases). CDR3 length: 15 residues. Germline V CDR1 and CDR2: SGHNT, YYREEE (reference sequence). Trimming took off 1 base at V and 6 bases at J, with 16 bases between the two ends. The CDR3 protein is CASSLPRQSADGYTF. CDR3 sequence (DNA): TGTGCCAGCAGCTTGCCCCGACAGTCCGCCGATGGCTACACCTTC.

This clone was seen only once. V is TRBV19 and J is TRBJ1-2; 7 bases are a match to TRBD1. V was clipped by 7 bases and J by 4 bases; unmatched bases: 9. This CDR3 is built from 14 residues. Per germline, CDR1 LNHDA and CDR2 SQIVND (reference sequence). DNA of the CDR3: TGTGCCAGTACCCCAATGACAGGGCTCTATGGCTACACCTTC. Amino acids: CASTPMTGLYGYTF.

The DNA for the CDR3 is TGTGCCAGCAGCTTAGGGATTGGAGCGAATCAGCCCCAGCATTTT. It yields the protein CASSLGIGANQPQHF. The chain is built from TRBV7-2 and TRBJ1-5; the D is unclear. Germline V CDR1 and CDR2: SGHTA, FQGNSA. V was cut by 1 base and J by 4 bases, with 11 bases left in between. The CDR3 sequence is 15 residues long. Together with reference TRBV7-2 and TRBJ1-5, the CDR3 gives the full variable domain: GAGVSQSPSNKVTEKGKDVELRCDPISGHTALYWYRQSLGQGLEFLIYFQGNSAPDKSGLPSDRFSAERTGGSVSTLTIQRTQQEDSAVYLCASSLGIGANQPQHFGDGTRLSIL.

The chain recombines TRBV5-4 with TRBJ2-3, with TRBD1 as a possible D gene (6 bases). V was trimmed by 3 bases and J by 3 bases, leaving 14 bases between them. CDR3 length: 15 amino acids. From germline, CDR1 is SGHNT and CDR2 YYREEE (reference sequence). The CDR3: CASSYARGETDTQYF. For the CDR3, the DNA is TGTGCCAGCAGCTATGCCAGGGGCGAGACAGATACGCAGTATTTT.

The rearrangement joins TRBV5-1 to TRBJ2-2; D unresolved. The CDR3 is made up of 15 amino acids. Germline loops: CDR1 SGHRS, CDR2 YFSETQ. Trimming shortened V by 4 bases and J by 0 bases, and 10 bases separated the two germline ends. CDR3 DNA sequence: TGCGCCAGCAGCCTGGTGGAGACGAACACCGGGGAGCTGTTTTTT. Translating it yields CASSLVETNTGELFF. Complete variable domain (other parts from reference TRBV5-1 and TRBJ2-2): KAGVTQTPRYLIKTRGQQVTLSCSPISGHRSVSWYQQTPGQGLQFLFEYFSETQRNKGNFPGRFSGRQFSNSRSEMNVSTLELGDSALYLCASSLVETNTGELFFGEGSRLTVL.

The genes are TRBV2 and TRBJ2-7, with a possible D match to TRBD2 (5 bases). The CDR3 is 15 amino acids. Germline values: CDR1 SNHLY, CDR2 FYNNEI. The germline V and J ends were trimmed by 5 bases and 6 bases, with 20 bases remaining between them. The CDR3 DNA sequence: TGTGCCAGCAGTCAACAGACACTAGAGTTGGGCGAGCAGTACTTC. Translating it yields CASSQQTLELGEQYF.

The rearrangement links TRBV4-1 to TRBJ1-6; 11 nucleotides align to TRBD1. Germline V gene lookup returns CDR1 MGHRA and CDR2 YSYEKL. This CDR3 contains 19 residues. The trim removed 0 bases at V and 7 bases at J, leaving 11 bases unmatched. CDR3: CASSQERDRTGGMNSPLHF. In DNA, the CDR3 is TGCGCCAGCAGCCAAGAAAGGGACCGGACAGGGGGCATGAATTCACCCCTCCACTTT.

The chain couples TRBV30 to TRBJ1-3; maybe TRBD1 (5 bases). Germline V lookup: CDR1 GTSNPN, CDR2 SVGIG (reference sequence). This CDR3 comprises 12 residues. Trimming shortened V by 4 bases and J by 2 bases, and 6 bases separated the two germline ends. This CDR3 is CAWTRAGNTIYF. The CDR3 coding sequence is TGTGCCTGGACCAGGGCTGGAAACACCATATATTTT. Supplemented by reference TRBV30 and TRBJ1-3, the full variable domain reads SQTIHQWPATLVQPVGSPLSLECTVEGTSNPNLYWYRQAAGRGLQLLFYSVGIGQISSEVPQNLSASRPQDRQFILSSKKLLLSDSGFYLCAWTRAGNTIYFGEGSWLTVV.

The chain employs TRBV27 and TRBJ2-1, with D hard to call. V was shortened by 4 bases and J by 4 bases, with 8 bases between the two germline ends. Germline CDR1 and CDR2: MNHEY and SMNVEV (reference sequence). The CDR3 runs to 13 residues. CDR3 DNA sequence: TGTGCCAGCAGTTCGTACAGATACAATGAGCAGTTCTTC. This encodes CASSSYRYNEQFF.

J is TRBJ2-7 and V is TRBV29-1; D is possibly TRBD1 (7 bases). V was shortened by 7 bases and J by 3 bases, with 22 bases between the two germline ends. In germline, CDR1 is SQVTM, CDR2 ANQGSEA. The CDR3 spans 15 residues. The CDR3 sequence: CSAGIGGTAFYEQYF. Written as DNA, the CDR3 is TGCAGCGCTGGGATAGGCGGGACAGCATTCTACGAGCAGTACTTC.

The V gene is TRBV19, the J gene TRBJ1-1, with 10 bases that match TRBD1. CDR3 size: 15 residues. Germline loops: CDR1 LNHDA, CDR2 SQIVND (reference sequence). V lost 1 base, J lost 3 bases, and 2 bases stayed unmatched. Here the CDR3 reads CASSIGGTGDTEAFF. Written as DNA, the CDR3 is TGTGCCAGTAGTATAGGGGGGACAGGGGACACTGAAGCTTTCTTT. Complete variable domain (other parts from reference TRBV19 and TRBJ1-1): DGGITQSPKYLFRKEGQNVTLSCEQNLNHDAMYWYRQDPGQGLRLIYYSQIVNDFQKGDIAEGYSVSREKKESFPLTVTSAQKNPTAFYLCASSIGGTGDTEAFFGQGTRLTVV.

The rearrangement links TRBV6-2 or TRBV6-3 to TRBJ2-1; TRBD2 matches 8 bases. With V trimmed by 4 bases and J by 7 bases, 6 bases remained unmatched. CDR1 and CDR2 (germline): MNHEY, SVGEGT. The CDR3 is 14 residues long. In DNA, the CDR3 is TGTGCCAGCAGTTCGCGGGGGGCGATTAATGAGCAGTTCTTC. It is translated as CASSSRGAINEQFF.

Written as DNA, the CDR3 is TGTGCCAGCAGTAGGGACAGGGACTTCTATGGCTACACCTTC. Its protein product is CASSRDRDFYGYTF. The V and J genes are TRBV2 and TRBJ1-2, with 9 nucleotides matching TRBD1. V shed 5 bases and J 4 bases; nucleotides not matched to a gene: 5. From germline, CDR1 is SNHLY and CDR2 FYNNEI. The CDR3 has 14 residues.

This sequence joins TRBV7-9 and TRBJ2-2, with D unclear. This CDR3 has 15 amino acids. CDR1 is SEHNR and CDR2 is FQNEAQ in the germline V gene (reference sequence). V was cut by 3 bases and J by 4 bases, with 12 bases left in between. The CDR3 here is CASSLVVDGTGELFF. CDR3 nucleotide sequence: TGTGCCAGCAGCTTGGTAGTAGATGGCACCGGGGAGCTGTTTTTT.

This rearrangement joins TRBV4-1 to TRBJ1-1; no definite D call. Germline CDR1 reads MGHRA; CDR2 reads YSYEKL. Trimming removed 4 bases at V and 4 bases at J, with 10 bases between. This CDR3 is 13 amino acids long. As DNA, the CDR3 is TGCGCCAGCAGCCTCGGGGAAGGCACTGAAGCTTTCTTT. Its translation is CASSLGEGTEAFF.

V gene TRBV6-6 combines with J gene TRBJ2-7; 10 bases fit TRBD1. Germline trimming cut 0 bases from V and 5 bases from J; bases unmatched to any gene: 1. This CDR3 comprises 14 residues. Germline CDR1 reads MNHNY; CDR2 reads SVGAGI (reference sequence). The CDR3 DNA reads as TGTGCCAGCAGTTACTCGGGACAGGGGAACGAGCAGTACTTC. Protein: CASSYSGQGNEQYF.